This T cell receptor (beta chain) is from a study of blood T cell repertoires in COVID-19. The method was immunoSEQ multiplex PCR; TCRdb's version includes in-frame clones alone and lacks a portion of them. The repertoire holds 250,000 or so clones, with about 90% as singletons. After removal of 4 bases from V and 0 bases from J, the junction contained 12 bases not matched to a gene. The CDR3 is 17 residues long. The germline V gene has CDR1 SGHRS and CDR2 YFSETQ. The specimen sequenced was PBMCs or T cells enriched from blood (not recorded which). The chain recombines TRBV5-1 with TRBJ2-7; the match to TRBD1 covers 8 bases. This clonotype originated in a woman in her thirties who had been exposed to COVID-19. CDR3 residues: CASSVGQGGLSSYEQYF. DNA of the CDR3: TGCGCCAGCAGCGTAGGACAGGGAGGCCTTAGCTCCTACGAGCAGTACTTC.